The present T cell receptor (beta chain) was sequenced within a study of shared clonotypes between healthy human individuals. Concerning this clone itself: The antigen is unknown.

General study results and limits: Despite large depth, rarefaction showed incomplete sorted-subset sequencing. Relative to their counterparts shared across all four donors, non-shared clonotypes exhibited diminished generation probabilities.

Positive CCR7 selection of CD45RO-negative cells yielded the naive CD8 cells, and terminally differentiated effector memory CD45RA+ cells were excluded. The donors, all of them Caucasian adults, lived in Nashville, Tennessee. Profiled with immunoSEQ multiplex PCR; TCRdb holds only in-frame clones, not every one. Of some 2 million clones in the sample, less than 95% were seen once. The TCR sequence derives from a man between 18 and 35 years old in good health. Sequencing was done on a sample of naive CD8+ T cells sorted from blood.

The CDR3 DNA sequence: TGTGCCAGCAGCGTAGGTAGGGGGGAAATAGCGAACCAAGAGACCCAGTACTTC. Protein product: CASSVGRGEIANQETQYF. The chain combines TRBV9 with TRBJ2-5; D assignment may be TRBD1 or TRBD2 (6 bases each). Trimming left V 0 bases short and J 0 bases short, with 18 bases between. CDR1 and CDR2 (germline): SGDLS, YYNGEE. The CDR3 has 18 residues.